The rows below give T cell receptor beta chains drawn from one sample of a study of CD8 T cells in ankylosing spondylitis. Via MiXCR, TCRdb re-called the 5' RACE reads, giving one row per CDR3 protein. The sample carries more than 650,000 distinct CDR3 sequences, 10% to 15% recorded once. The sample taken for sequencing was blood, either unsorted or a sorted T cell fraction (not recorded which). Every receptor here comes from a male donor with ankylosing spondylitis. CDR3s include the opening cysteine and the closing phenylalanine or tryptophan. The order of the fields is J gene, D gene, CDR3 length, clone size, V gene, CDR3 DNA, CDR3 protein. A D gene is named only where the DNA matches it firmly. Only some rows state a clone size, as once, few, many or a class for expanded clones.

>TRBJ1-6|-|14|-|TRBV25-1
TGTGCCAGCAGTGACCCCTCGAGGAATTCACCCCTCCACTTT
CASSDPSRNSPLHF
>TRBJ1-1|-|13|many|TRBV7-9
TGTGCCAGCAGCTTAGTCGGGGGACTTGAAGCTTTCTTT
CASSLVGGLEAFF
>TRBJ1-1|-|15|few|TRBV5-5
TGTGCCAGCAGCTTGGAGACGGGCCGTAACACTGAAGCTTTCTTT
CASSLETGRNTEAFF
>TRBJ1-2|TRBD1|15|-|TRBV5-1
TGCGCCAGCAGCTTACTAACAGGGGGCGCAGAAGGCTACACCTTC
CASSLLTGGAEGYTF
>TRBJ2-6|TRBD1|16|-|TRBV7-2
TGTGCCAGCAGGGCGACAGGGGGTCTTGGGGCCAACGTCCTGACTTTC
CASRATGGLGANVLTF
>TRBJ2-1|TRBD2|14|-|TRBV7-2
TGTGCCAGCAGCTTAGTGGCGGGGGGCACTGAGCAGTTCTTC
CASSLVAGGTEQFF
>TRBJ1-2|-|18|few|TRBV5-5
TGTGCCAGCAGCTCCCTGAGTAGGGGCGGTGAAGCTAACTATGGCTACACCTTC
CASSSLSRGGEANYGYTF
>TRBJ2-1|-|16|many|TRBV29-1
TGCAGCGTTGGATTTAAGGTGGCAGGGCCATACAATGAGCAGTTCTTC
CSVGFKVAGPYNEQFF
>TRBJ2-1|-|14|many|TRBV20-1
TGCAGTGCTAGCGGACGGGTCTCCTACAATGAGCAGTTCTTC
CSASGRVSYNEQFF
>TRBJ1-2|-|13|many|TRBV5-1
TGCGCCAGCAGTCCTCAATCAAACGGTGGCTACACCTTC
CASSPQSNGGYTF
>TRBJ2-1|-|12|many|TRBV5-1
TGCGCCAGCAGCTTGCTACGGAATGAGCAGTTCTTC
CASSLLRNEQFF
>TRBJ2-7|TRBD1|16|many|TRBV7-2
TGTGCCAGCAGCTCATCCGTATGGGACAGCTCCTACGAGCAGTACTTC
CASSSSVWDSSYEQYF
>TRBJ2-7|TRBD2|14|-|TRBV20-1
TGCAGTGCTGACCGGACTAGCGGTCACTACGAGCAGTACTTC
CSADRTSGHYEQYF
>TRBJ2-2|TRBD2|21|-|TRBV4-2
TGTGCCAGCAGCCAAGACGGTCTTTCGGTCCTAGCGGGAGATGGCACCGGGGAGCTGTTTTTT
CASSQDGLSVLAGDGTGELFF
>TRBJ1-3|TRBD1|16|-|TRBV12-3/TRBV12-4
TGTGCCAGCAGTGCCAGCAGGGGGTACTCTGGAAACACCATATATTTT
CASSASRGYSGNTIYF
>TRBJ2-7|-|15|many|TRBV29-1
TGCAGCGTTGTATCGGGGGGCTCTTTCTCCTACGAGCAGTACTTC
CSVVSGGSFSYEQYF
>TRBJ2-7|-|16|-|TRBV11-2
TGTGCCAGCAGCTTAGATTTACGACCAGAAGGGTACGAGCAGTACTTC
CASSLDLRPEGYEQYF
>TRBJ2-7|TRBD1|15|-|TRBV20-1
TGCAGTGCTAGAGATAGGAGACAGGGGGCTGGCGAGCAGTACTTC
CSARDRRQGAGEQYF
>TRBJ1-1|TRBD1|14|-|TRBV29-1
TGCAGCGTTGAAGGGGGACAGGCTAAAACTGAAGCTTTCTTT
CSVEGGQAKTEAFF
>TRBJ1-6|TRBD1|15|-|TRBV7-6
TGTGCCAGCAGCTTAGTCGGGACAGGGGGTTCACCCCTCCACTTT
CASSLVGTGGSPLHF
>TRBJ2-5|TRBD2|14|-|TRBV9
TGTGCCAGCAGCGTAGGGGGGGGGTCCGAGACCCAGTACTTC
CASSVGGGSETQYF
>TRBJ2-2|-|17|few|TRBV7-6
TGTGCCAGCAGCTTAGAGGCGGGTGACGCGAACACCGGGGAGCTGTTTTTT
CASSLEAGDANTGELFF
>TRBJ2-3|-|14|many|TRBV24-1
TGTGCCACCAGTGCAGGCGGAAGCACAGATACGCAGTATTTT
CATSAGGSTDTQYF
>TRBJ2-1|-|17|-|TRBV5-1
TGCGCCAGCAGCCGTTCTGGCGGTTCAGCAGGTTACAATGAGCAGTTCTTC
CASSRSGGSAGYNEQFF
>TRBJ1-1|-|12|few|TRBV6-1
TGTGCCAGCAGTGATACCCATACTGAAGCTTTCTTT
CASSDTHTEAFF
>TRBJ2-1|TRBD2|15|few|TRBV7-9
TGTGCCAGCAGCTTAGATAGCGGGAGATTAAATGAGCAGTTCTTC
CASSLDSGRLNEQFF
>TRBJ1-5|-|14|-|TRBV7-2
TGTGCCAGCAGTTCGGACAGTTTGAATCAGCCCCAGCATTTT
CASSSDSLNQPQHF
>TRBJ1-5|-|14|many|TRBV20-1
TGCAGTGCTCGCCGACACAAGAGCAATCAGCCCCAGCATTTT
CSARRHKSNQPQHF
>TRBJ2-2|-|14|-|TRBV9
TGTGCCATGGGGGCGCTCCTGAACACCGGGGAGCTGTTTTTT
CAMGALLNTGELFF
>TRBJ1-2|-|15|few|TRBV6-5
TGTGCCAGCAGTTACAGCGATGAGCAATGGAATGGCTACACCTTC
CASSYSDEQWNGYTF
>TRBJ2-1|-|17|-|TRBV6-2/TRBV6-3
TGTGCCAGCAGCTACTTCCGAGGGGGATGGGAATACAATGAGCAGTTCTTC
CASSYFRGGWEYNEQFF
>TRBJ1-1|-|14|-|TRBV15
TGTGCCACCAGCAGAGAGAAGATTGGCACTGAAGCTTTCTTT
CATSREKIGTEAFF
>TRBJ1-2|TRBD1|14|-|TRBV5-1
TGCGCCAGCAGCGTCGGGACAGGAGCCGTGGGCTACACCTTC
CASSVGTGAVGYTF
>TRBJ2-7|-|12|-|TRBV18
TGTGCCAGCTTAGGCCCCGGGGGCGAGCAGTACTTC
CASLGPGGEQYF
>TRBJ2-7|TRBD2|14|few|TRBV15
TGTGCCACCAGCAAACTAGCGGGATCCTACGAGCAGTACTTC
CATSKLAGSYEQYF
>TRBJ2-1|TRBD1|16|-|TRBV6-1
TGTGCCAGCAGCCAGCCGGGACAGGGGATAAACCATGAGCAGTTCTTC
CASSQPGQGINHEQFF
>TRBJ2-5|-|14|few|TRBV7-2
TGTGCCAGCAGCTCCTATGCCCTGGTGGAGACCCAGTACTTC
CASSSYALVETQYF
>TRBJ1-1|-|13|few|TRBV5-1
TGCGCCAGCGAAGGGGACCCAGGCACTGAAGCTTTCTTT
CASEGDPGTEAFF
>TRBJ2-2|-|14|-|TRBV7-9
TGTGCCAGCAGCACCCACGGGAGCACCGGGGAGCTGTTTTTT
CASSTHGSTGELFF
>TRBJ2-1|-|15|-|TRBV5-6
TGTGCCAGCAGCCCGCCGAGACAGGTCCTTCCTGAGCAGTTCTTC
CASSPPRQVLPEQFF
>TRBJ2-1|-|16|few|TRBV7-2
TGTGCCAGCAGCTCCCAAGCGGACCCACTCTACAATGAGCAGTTCTTC
CASSSQADPLYNEQFF
>TRBJ2-4|-|13|few|TRBV20-1
TGCAGTGCTAGTGAGTGGGGCAAAAACATTCAGTACTTC
CSASEWGKNIQYF
>TRBJ1-1|-|15|few|TRBV28
TGTGCCAGCAGTCCTACGGGACTCCTGAACACTGAAGCTTTCTTT
CASSPTGLLNTEAFF
>TRBJ1-2|-|12|many|TRBV7-2
TGTGCCAGCAGCTTAGATAATGCGGGCTACACCTTC
CASSLDNAGYTF
>TRBJ2-1|TRBD2|20|-|TRBV11-2
TGTGCCAGCAGCTTAGGGATTTTAGTAGCGGGGGCTAGCTCCTACAATGAGCAGTTCTTC
CASSLGILVAGASSYNEQFF
>TRBJ2-2|-|16|-|TRBV7-2
TGTGCCAGCAGCTTAGTCTTCAGGGCGAACACCGGGGAGCTGTTTTTT
CASSLVFRANTGELFF
>TRBJ2-2|-|14|-|TRBV20-1
TGCAGTGCCAGAGTCAGGGGTATCACCGGGGAGCTGTTTTTT
CSARVRGITGELFF
>TRBJ1-3|-|15|-|TRBV10-3
TGTGCCATCAGTGGGACAGATTACTCTGGAAACACCATATATTTT
CAISGTDYSGNTIYF
>TRBJ2-5|TRBD2|11|-|TRBV7-2
TGTGCCAGCAGCTCTGGACTAGGACAGTACTTC
CASSSGLGQYF
>TRBJ2-1|-|14|-|TRBV7-2
TGTGCCAGCAGCTCCCGGCGGGAACACAATGAGCAGTTCTTC
CASSSRREHNEQFF
>TRBJ1-1|-|10|many|TRBV29-1
TGCAGCGTCCTGAACACTGAAGCTTTCTTT
CSVLNTEAFF
>TRBJ2-3|TRBD2|14|-|TRBV7-2
TGTGCCAGCAAACTAGCGGGGGGCACAGATACGCAGTATTTT
CASKLAGGTDTQYF
>TRBJ2-1|TRBD2|13|many|TRBV7-2
TGTGCCAGCAGACTAGCGAGCTACAATGAGCAGTTCTTC
CASRLASYNEQFF
>TRBJ1-1|-|15|few|TRBV7-9
TGTGCCAGCAGCTTAAGGTTCGGGGGATCTGCTGAAGCTTTCTTT
CASSLRFGGSAEAFF
>TRBJ1-6|-|14|few|TRBV30
TGTGCCTGGAGGAGAGGGAATTATAATTCACCCCTCCACTTT
CAWRRGNYNSPLHF